The present entry profiles one T cell receptor (beta chain) with its context. As yet, its antigen is unknown. Each CDR3 protein gets one entry after TCRdb re-called the 5' RACE reads with MiXCR. The data show under 450,000 distinct CDR3 sequences, under 25% seen once. This sample is drawn from a study of T-cell memory formation after mild COVID-19. Broader study findings: CD4/CD8 balance held among clones contracting day 15 to 85, and later expanders leaned CD4+.

The V and J ends lost 4 bases and 6 bases respectively, with 8 bases between them. The CDR3 spans 12 residues. Looked up from germline, CDR1 is MNHNS and CDR2 is SASEGT. Sequenced sample: PBMCs or a T cell subset sorted from them (not recorded which). The sequence was obtained from an adult woman who had mild COVID-19 (a few samples of this study predate the infection). Cell type and time point are not known. The chain combines TRBV6-1 with TRBJ2-3; no clear D gene. CDR3 amino acids: CASSAIGDTQYF. The CDR3 DNA follows: TGTGCCAGCAGTGCGATAGGGGATACGCAGTATTTT.